This T cell receptor (beta chain) was found in a study of T cells after yellow fever vaccination. Across the whole study: With SMART-Seq v4 Ultra Low Input, the fractions containing low cell numbers were prepared.

Trimming stripped 8 bases from V and 0 bases from J, with 9 bases between. Germline-derived CDR1 and CDR2 are SEHNR and FQNEAQ (reference sequence). This CDR3 spans 13 amino acids. Template switching by 5'RACE produced TCR cDNA, adding a universal primer site and UMIs. From the 5' RACE reads, TCRdb called clonotypes with MiXCR, one entry per CDR3 protein. The table shows under 500,000 distinct CDR3 sequences, with approximately 19% occurring only once. This clonotype showed up many times. The source is a man aged 18 to 29 who received the YFV17D yellow fever vaccine. The rearrangement joins TRBV7-9 to TRBJ2-3; D perhaps matches TRBD1 (5 bases). The source was PBMCs, collected before the yellow fever booster vaccination. In nucleotides, the CDR3 is TGTGCCAGCGGGGCCTCTAGCACAGATACGCAGTATTTT. Protein product: CASGASSTDTQYF.